This T cell receptor beta chain comes out of a study of blood T cell repertoires in COVID-19. Libraries were prepared by immunoSEQ multiplex PCR; TCRdb keeps only in-frame clonotypes and omits some of them. The table shows about 89,000 clones, with approximately 89% occurring only once. The specimen was peripheral blood. This receptor was identified in a man aged 55 to 69 with acute or convalescent COVID-19.

CDR3 in DNA: TGTGCCAGCAGCGACCAGGGGGCTGGATATGGCTACACCTTC. It is translated as CASSDQGAGYGYTF. This chain connects TRBV9 to TRBJ1-2, with 8 bases identical to TRBD1. This CDR3 has 14 residues. V lost 3 bases, J lost 5 bases, and 6 bases stayed unmatched. From germline, CDR1 is SGDLS and CDR2 YYNGEE.